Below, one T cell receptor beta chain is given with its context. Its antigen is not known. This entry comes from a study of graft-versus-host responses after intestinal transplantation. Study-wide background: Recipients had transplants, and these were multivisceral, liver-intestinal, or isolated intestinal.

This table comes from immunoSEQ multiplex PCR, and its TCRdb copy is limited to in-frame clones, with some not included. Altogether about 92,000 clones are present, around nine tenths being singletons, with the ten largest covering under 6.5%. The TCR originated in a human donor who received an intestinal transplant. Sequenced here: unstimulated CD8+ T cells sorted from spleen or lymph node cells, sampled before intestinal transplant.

In DNA, the CDR3 is TGCGCCAGCAGCGTCGGACAGGACACAGATACGCAGTATTTT. This sequence encodes CASSVGQDTDTQYF. This chain links TRBV5-1 with TRBJ2-3; 7 bases match TRBD1. V dropped 4 bases and J dropped 2; count of bases not matched to a gene: 4. This CDR3 comprises 14 residues. Germline values: CDR1 SGHRS, CDR2 YFSETQ.